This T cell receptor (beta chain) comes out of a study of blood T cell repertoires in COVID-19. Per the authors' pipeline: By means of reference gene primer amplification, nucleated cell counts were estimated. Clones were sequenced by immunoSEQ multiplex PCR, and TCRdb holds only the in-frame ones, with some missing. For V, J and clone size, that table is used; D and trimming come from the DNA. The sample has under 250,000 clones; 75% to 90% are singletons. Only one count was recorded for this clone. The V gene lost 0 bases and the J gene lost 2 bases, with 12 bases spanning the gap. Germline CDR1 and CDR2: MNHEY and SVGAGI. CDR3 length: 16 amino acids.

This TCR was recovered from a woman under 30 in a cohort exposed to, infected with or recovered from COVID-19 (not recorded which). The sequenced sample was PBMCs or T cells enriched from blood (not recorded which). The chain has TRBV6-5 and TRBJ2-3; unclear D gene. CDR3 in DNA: TGTGCCAGCAGTTACTCGAACGACTTCTCCACAGATACGCAGTATTTT. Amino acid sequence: CASSYSNDFSTDTQYF.